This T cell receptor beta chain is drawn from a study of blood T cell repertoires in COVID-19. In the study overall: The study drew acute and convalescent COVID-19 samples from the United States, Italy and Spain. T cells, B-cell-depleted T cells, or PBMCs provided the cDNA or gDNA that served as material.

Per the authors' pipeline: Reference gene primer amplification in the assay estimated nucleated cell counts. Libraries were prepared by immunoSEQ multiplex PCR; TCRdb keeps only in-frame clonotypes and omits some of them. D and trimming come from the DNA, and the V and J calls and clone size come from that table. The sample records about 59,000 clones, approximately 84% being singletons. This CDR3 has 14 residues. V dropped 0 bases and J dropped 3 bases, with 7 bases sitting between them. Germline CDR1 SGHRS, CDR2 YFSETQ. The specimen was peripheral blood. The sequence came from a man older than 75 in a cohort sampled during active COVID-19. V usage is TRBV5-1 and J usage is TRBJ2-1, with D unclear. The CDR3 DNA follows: TGCGCCAGCAGCTTGGATCCATTCTACAATGAGCAGTTCTTC. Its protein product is CASSLDPFYNEQFF.